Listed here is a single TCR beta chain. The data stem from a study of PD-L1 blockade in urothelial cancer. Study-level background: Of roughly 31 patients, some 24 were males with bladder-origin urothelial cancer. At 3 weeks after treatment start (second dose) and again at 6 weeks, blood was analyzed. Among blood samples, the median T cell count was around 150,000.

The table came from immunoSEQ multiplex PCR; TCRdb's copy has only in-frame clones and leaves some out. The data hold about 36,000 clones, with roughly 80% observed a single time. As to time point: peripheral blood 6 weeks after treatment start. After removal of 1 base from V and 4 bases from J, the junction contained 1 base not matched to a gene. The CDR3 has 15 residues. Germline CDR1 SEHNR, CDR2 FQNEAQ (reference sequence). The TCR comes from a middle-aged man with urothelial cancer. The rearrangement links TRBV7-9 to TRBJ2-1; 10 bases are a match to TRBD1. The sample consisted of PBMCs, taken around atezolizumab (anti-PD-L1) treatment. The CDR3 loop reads CASSLGQGAYNEQFF. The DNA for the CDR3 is TGTGCCAGCAGCTTAGGACAGGGGGCTTACAATGAGCAGTTCTTC.